The text below deals with one T cell receptor beta chain. Participants spanned ages about 18 to 90 years and resided in about 24 US areas. Cohort 3 recovery required two negative PCRs, clearance, or symptom resolution. The data stem from a study of blood T cell repertoires in COVID-19. Study context: Whether acute or convalescent, the COVID-19 samples came from the United States, Italy and Spain.

In the original workflow: Reference gene primers were amplified, and this amplification served to estimate nucleated cell counts. Data came from immunoSEQ multiplex PCR; TCRdb stores just in-frame clones and leaves some out. That table is the source of V, J and clone size, and D and trimming were worked out from the DNA. The sample comprises hundreds of thousands of clones, 75% to 90% of which are singletons, and roughly 8.9% rests with the top ten. What was sequenced was PBMCs or T cells enriched from blood (not recorded which). The clonotype originates from a woman between 40 and 55 years old who had recovered from COVID-19.

The CDR3 spells CASSLRQPGGDTIYF. The CDR3 DNA reads as TGTGCCAGCAGCTTAAGGCAGCCCGGCGGAGACACCATATATTTT. The V call is TRBV5-4, the J call TRBJ1-3; D ambiguous. The V gene's germline CDR1 is SGHNT and CDR2 YYREEE (reference sequence). The CDR3 has 15 amino acids. V was pared by 2 bases and J by 8 bases, with 17 bases between.